The 4 T cell receptor beta chains below all came from one sample that was sequenced in a study of T cells in Graves' hyperthyroidism and ophthalmopathy. Amplification targeted TCR beta CDR3 regions from RNA transcripts. With the HTBI primer set, the TCR CDR3 went through a first round of RT-PCR. TCRdb recomputed calls from the multiplex PCR reads with MiXCR, one row per CDR3 protein. The table shows some 380,000 distinct CDR3 sequences, with about 13% occurring only once. Sequenced sample: blood. These receptors were obtained from a man under 40 with Graves' hyperthyroidism that later progressed to Graves' ophthalmopathy.

This clonotype was observed many times. The V call is TRBV5-1, the J call TRBJ1-1; D perhaps matches TRBD1 (5 bases). Germline V gene lookup returns CDR1 SGHRS and CDR2 YFSETQ. Trimming removed 2 bases at V and 4 bases at J, with 18 bases between. This CDR3 is 16 amino acids long. CDR3 loop: CASSLSGTLLATEAFF. Written as DNA, the CDR3 is TGCGCCAGCAGCTTATCCGGGACCCTACTAGCCACTGAAGCTTTCTTT.

This clonotype has ten or more counts. This rearrangement joins TRBV12-3 or TRBV12-4 to TRBJ2-1; TRBD1 agrees at 11 bases. Losses at the gene ends were 6 bases for V and 7 bases for J; bases not matched to a gene: 8. The CDR3 spans 15 residues. The CDR3 here is CASSPGQGVRNEQFF. The CDR3 DNA is TGTGCCAGCAGCCCGGGACAGGGGGTGAGGAATGAGCAGTTCTTC.

This clonotype occurred a few times. A read error may account for a junction end that differs from germline. V usage is TRBV9 and J usage is TRBJ1-1; D is uncertain. This CDR3 comprises 14 residues. Germline CDR1 reads SGDLS; CDR2 reads YYNGEE. The CDR3 DNA sequence: TGTGTCAGCAGCGTAGATGAGGGGAACACTGAAGCTTTCTTT. This encodes CVSSVDEGNTEAFF.

This clonotype was detected ten times or more. This chain uses TRBV20-1 with TRBJ1-2, with 9 bases fitting TRBD1. CDR1 is DFQATT and CDR2 is SNEGSKA in the germline V gene (reference sequence). CDR3 length: 13 residues. V shed 3 bases and J 5 bases; nucleotides not matched to a gene: 4. CDR3 residues: CSARPGQGYGYTF. For the CDR3, the DNA is TGCAGTGCTAGGCCGGGACAGGGATATGGCTACACCTTC.